This T cell receptor beta chain originates from a study of T cell repertoires in cytomegalovirus infection. TCRdb re-called the reads through MiXCR, storing one row per CDR3 protein. Of around 710,000 distinct CDR3 sequences in the sample, roughly 29% are singletons; the top ten hold roughly 14%. The V gene's germline CDR1 is MRHNA and CDR2 SNTAGT. The V and J ends lost 4 bases and 0 bases, in that order; junction bases with no gene match: 11. The CDR3 runs to 17 residues. About this clonotype: What it binds is not known.

The receptor comes from a human donor in good health (CMV status not recorded). Some clones in this sample may be carry-over from other donors' samples. The chain uses TRBV6-4 and TRBJ1-2; 7 bases match TRBD1. This specimen was cultured CD8+ T cells from PBMCs, taken from culture after CMV antigen stimulation. CDR3 in DNA: TGTGCCAGCAGTGCGCGGGGGGGGACAGCAGCTAACTATGGCTACACCTTC. Residues: CASSARGGTAANYGYTF.